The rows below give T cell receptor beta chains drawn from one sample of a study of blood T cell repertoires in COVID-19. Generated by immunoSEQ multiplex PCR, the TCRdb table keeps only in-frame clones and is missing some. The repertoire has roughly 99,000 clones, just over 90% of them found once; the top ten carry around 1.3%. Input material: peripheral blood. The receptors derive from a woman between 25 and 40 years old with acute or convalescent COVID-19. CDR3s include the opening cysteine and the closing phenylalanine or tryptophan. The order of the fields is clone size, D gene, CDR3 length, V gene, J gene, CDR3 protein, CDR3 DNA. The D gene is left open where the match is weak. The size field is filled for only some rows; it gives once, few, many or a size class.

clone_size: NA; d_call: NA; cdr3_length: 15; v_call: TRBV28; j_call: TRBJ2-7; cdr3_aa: CASSLKAGPTYEQYF; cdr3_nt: TGTGCCAGCAGTTTAAAAGCAGGGCCTACCTACGAGCAGTACTTC
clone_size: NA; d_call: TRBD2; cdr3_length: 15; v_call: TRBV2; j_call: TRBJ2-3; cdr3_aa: CASSVWRGATDTQYF; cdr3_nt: TGTGCCAGCAGTGTATGGCGGGGGGCCACAGATACGCAGTATTTT
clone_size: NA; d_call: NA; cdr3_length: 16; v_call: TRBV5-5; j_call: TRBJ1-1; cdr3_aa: CASSLVLAGSNTEAFF; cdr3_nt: TGTGCCAGCAGCTTGGTGCTTGCAGGGTCAAACACTGAAGCTTTCTTT
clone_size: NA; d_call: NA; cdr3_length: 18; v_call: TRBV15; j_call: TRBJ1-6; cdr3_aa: CATSEAGRGHSYNSPLHF; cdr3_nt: TGTGCCACCAGTGAGGCTGGCCGGGGTCACTCCTATAATTCACCCCTCCACTTT
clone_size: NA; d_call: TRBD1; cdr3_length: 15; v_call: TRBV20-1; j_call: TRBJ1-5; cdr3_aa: CSASPNRGRGQPQHF; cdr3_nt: TGCAGTGCTAGTCCGAACAGGGGGCGAGGTCAGCCCCAGCATTTT
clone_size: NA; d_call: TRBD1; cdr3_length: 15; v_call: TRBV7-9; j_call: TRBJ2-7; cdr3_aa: CASSSPRTGAYEQYF; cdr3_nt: TGTGCCAGCAGCTCGCCCCGGACAGGGGCCTACGAGCAGTACTTC
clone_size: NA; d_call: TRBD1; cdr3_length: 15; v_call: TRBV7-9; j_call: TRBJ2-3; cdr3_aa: CASSFSGTGVDTQYF; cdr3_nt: TGTGCCAGCAGCTTCTCCGGGACAGGGGTAGATACGCAGTATTTT
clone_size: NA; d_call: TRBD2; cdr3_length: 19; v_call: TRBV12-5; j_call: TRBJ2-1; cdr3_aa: CASGSQPSLSGRGGNEQFF; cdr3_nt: TGTGCTAGTGGTTCACAACCATCATTAAGCGGGAGAGGGGGCAATGAGCAGTTCTTC
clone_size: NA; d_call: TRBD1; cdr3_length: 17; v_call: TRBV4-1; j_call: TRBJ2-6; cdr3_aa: CASSPGQETTGANVLTF; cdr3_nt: TGCGCCAGCAGCCCGGGACAGGAAACCACTGGGGCCAACGTCCTGACTTTC
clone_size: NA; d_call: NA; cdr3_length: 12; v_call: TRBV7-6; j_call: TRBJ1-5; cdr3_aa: CASSPINQPQHF; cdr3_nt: TGTGCCAGCAGCCCCATTAATCAGCCCCAGCATTTT
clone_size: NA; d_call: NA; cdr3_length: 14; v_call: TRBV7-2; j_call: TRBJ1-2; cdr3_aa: CASSFPSFYYGYTF; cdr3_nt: TGTGCCAGCAGCTTTCCAAGTTTCTATTATGGCTACACCTTC
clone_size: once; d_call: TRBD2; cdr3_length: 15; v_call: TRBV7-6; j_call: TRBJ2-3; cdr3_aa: CASSLGGSDTDTQYF; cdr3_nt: TGTGCCAGCAGCTTAGGCGGGAGCGACACAGATACGCAGTATTTT
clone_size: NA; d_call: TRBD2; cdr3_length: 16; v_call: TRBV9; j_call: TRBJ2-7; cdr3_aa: CASSGAGTSGSYEQYF; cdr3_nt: TGTGCCAGCAGCGGGGCCGGGACTAGCGGGAGCTACGAGCAGTACTTC
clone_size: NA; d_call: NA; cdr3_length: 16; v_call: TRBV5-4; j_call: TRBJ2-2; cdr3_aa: CASSLDPGSNTGELFF; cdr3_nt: TGTGCCAGCAGCTTGGATCCAGGATCGAACACCGGGGAGCTGTTTTTT
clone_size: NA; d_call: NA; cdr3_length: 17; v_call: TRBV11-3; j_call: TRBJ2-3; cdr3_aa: CASSLVRDETRQNTQYF; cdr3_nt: TGTGCCAGCAGCTTAGTGCGGGACGAAACCCGACAGAATACGCAGTATTTT
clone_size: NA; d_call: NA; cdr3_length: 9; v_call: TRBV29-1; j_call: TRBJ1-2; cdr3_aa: CSIEGQTNF; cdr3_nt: TGCAGCATTGAAGGGCAGACAAACTTC
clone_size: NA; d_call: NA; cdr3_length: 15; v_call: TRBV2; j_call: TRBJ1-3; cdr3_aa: CASSGQVPSGNTIYF; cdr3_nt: TGTGCCAGCAGTGGACAGGTGCCCTCTGGAAACACCATATATTTT
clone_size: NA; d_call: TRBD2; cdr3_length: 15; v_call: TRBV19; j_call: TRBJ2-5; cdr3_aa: CASSPLAGGPQTQYF; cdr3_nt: TGTGCCAGTAGCCCCCTGGCGGGGGGGCCGCAGACCCAGTACTTC
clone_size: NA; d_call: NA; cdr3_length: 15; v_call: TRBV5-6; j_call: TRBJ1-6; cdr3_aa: CASSLGTLDNSPLHF; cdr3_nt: TGTGCCAGCAGCCTTGGGACACTAGATAATTCACCCCTCCACTTT
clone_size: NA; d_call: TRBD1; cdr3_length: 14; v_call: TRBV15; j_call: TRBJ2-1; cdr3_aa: CATSSRQGGNEQFF; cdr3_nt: TGTGCCACCAGCAGCAGACAGGGCGGCAATGAGCAGTTCTTC
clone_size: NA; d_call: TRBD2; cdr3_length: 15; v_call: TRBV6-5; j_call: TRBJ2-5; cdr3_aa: CASSSLAGLGETQYF; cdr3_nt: TGTGCCAGCAGTTCGCTAGCGGGACTTGGAGAGACCCAGTACTTC
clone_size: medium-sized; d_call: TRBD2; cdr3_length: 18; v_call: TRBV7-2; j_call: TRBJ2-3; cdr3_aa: CASSLGAASGRNTDTQYF; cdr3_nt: TGTGCCAGCAGCTTAGGTGCAGCAAGCGGGAGGAACACAGATACGCAGTATTTT
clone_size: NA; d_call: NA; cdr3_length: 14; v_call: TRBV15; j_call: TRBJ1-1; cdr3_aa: CATSRESLVGGAFF; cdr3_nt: TGTGCCACCAGCAGAGAAAGTTTGGTCGGGGGAGCTTTCTTT
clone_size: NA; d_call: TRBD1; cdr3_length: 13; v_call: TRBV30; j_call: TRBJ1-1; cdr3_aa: CASPGQVNTEAFF; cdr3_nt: TGTGCCTCTCCGGGACAGGTAAACACTGAAGCTTTCTTT
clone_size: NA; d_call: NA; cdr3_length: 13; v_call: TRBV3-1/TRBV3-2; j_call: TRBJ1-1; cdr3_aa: CASSATGNTEAFF; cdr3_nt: TGTGCCAGCAGCGCTACAGGGAACACTGAAGCTTTCTTT
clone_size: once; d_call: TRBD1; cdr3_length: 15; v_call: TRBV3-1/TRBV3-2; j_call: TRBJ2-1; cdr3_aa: CASSRQGMPNNEQFF; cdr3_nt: TGTGCCAGCAGTAGACAGGGAATGCCCAACAATGAGCAGTTCTTC
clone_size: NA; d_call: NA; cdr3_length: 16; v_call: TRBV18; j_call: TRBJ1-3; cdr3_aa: CASSPPGLNSGNTIYF; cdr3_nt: TGTGCCAGCTCACCACCGGGACTGAACTCTGGAAACACCATATATTTT
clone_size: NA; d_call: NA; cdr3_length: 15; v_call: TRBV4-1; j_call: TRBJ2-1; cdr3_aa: CASSQETGPYNEQFF; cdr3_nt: TGCGCCAGCAGCCAAGAGACTGGTCCTTACAATGAGCAGTTCTTC
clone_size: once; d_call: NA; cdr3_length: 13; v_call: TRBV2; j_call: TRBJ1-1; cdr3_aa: CASSDGMNTEAFF; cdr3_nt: TGTGCCAGCAGTGATGGCATGAACACTGAAGCTTTCTTT
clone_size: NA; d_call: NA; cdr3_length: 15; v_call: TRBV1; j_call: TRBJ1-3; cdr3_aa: CTSSQVTGPGNTIYF; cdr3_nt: TGCACCAGCAGCCAAGTGACAGGGCCCGGAAACACCATATATTTT
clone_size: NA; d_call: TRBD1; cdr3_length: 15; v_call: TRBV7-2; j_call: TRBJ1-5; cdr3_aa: CASSLYRTGSQPQHF; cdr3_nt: TGTGCCAGCAGCTTATACCGGACAGGGAGTCAGCCCCAGCATTTT
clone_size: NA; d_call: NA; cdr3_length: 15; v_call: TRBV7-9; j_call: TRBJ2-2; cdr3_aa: CASSPTGYRTGELFF; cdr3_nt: TGTGCCAGCAGCCCAACAGGGTATAGAACCGGGGAGCTGTTTTTT
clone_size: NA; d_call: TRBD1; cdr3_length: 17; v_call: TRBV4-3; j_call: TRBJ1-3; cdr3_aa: CASSPRRQGWSGNTIYF; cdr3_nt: TGCGCCAGCAGCCCGAGGCGACAGGGATGGTCTGGAAACACCATATATTTT
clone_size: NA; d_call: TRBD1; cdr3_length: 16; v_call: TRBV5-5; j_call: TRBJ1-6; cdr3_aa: CASSWEQGAVNSPLHF; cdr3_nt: TGTGCCAGCAGCTGGGAACAGGGGGCTGTTAATTCACCCCTCCACTTT
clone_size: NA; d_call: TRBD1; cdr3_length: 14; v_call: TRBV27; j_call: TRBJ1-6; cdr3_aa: CASSPTGVGSPLHF; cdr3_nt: TGTGCCAGCAGTCCAACAGGGGTCGGTTCACCCCTCCACTTT
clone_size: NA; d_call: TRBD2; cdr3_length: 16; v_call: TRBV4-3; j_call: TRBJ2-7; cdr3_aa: CASSSSGGGRGYEQYF; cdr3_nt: TGCGCCAGCAGCTCCAGCGGAGGCGGGAGGGGGTACGAGCAGTACTTC
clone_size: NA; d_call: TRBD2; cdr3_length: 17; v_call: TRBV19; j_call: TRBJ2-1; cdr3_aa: CASSIGLAGASYNEQFF; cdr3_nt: TGTGCCAGTAGTATAGGACTAGCGGGGGCCTCCTACAATGAGCAGTTCTTC
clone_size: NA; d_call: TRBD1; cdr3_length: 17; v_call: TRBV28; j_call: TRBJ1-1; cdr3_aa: CASSPGRNRGGGAEAFF; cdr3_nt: TGTGCCAGCAGTCCCGGACGCAACAGGGGGGGCGGGGCTGAAGCTTTCTTT
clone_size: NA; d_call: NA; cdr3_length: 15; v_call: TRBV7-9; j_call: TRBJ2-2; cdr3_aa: CASSLGGQNTGELFF; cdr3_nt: TGTGCCAGCAGCTTAGGTGGGCAGAACACCGGGGAGCTGTTTTTT
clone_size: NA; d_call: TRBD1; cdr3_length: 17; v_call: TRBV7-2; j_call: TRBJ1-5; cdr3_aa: CASSRTGGRLGNQPQHF; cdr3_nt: TGTGCCAGCAGTCGGACAGGGGGCCGGTTGGGCAATCAGCCCCAGCATTTT
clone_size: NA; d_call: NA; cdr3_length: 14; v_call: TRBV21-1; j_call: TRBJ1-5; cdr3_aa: CASGRTHSNQPQHF; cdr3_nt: TGTGCCAGCGGACGGACACACAGCAATCAGCCCCAGCATTTT
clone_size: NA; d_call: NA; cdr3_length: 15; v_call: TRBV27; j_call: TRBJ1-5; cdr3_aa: CASSKPGRVNQPQHF; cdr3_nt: TGTGCCAGCAGCAAACCGGGGAGGGTCAATCAGCCCCAGCATTTT
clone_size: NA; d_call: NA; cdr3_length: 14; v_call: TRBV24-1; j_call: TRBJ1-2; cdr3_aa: CATSDRGQFYGYTF; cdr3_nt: TGTGCCACCAGTGACCGAGGACAGTTCTATGGCTACACCTTC
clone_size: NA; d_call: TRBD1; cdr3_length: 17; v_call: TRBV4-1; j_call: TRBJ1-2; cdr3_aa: CASSQGTGGRLRVGYTF; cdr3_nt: TGCGCCAGCAGCCAAGGGACAGGGGGCCGCCTCAGAGTCGGCTACACCTTC
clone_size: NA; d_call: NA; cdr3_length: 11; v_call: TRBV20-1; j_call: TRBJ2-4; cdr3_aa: CSAYEGVIQYF; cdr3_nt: TGCAGTGCTTATGAGGGGGTCATTCAGTACTTC
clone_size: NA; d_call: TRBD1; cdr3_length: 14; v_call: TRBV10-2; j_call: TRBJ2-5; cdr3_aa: CASSQTGGGKTQYF; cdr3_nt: TGCGCCAGCAGTCAAACAGGGGGCGGAAAGACCCAGTACTTC
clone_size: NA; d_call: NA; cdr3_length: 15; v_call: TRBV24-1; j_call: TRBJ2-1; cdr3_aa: CATSDLSQRGHEQFF; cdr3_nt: TGTGCCACCAGTGATTTGTCTCAAAGGGGCCATGAGCAGTTCTTC
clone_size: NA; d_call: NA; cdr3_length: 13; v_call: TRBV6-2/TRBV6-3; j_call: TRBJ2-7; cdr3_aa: CASSYRSSYEQYF; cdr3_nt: TGTGCCAGCAGTTACCGGTCCTCGTACGAGCAGTACTTC
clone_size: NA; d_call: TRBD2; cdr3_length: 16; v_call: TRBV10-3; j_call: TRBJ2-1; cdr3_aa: CAISGGGRDGVHEQFF; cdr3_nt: TGTGCCATCAGTGGGGGGGGACGGGACGGAGTACATGAGCAGTTCTTC
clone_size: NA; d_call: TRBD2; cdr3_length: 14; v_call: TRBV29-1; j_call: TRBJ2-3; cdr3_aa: CSVEGTSGRDTQYF; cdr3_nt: TGCAGCGTTGAAGGGACTAGCGGACGTGATACGCAGTATTTT